The rows below give T cell receptor beta chains drawn from one sample of a study of blood T cell repertoires in COVID-19. The protocol was immunoSEQ multiplex PCR, while the TCRdb copy is restricted to in-frame clones and leaves out a portion. The sample has 150,000 to 200,000 clones, 85% seen once; the top ten hold 3.3%. The specimen sequenced was peripheral blood. Every receptor here comes from a human donor with acute or convalescent COVID-19. The donor label of this sample is uncertain. Each CDR3 is given with its conserved first and last residue. A D gene is named only where the DNA matches it firmly. A clone size is listed for some rows: how often the clone was seen (once, few, many), or a class if it is expanded.

>few|14|TRBJ1-2|TRBV3-1/TRBV3-2|TRBD1
TGTGCCAGCAGCCAAGAAGGGACAGCCTATGGCTACACCTTC
CASSQEGTAYGYTF
>-|15|TRBJ1-5|TRBV28|TRBD1
TGTGCCAGCAGTTCAGGGGGCGCGAGCAATCAGCCCCAGCATTTT
CASSSGGASNQPQHF
>-|14|TRBJ1-2|TRBV7-2|-
TGTGCCAGCAGCTTAGGGGGAGTCACCTATGGCTACACCTTC
CASSLGGVTYGYTF
>-|15|TRBJ2-1|TRBV5-1|TRBD1
TGCGCCAGCAGACTCGGACAGGAGATCTACAATGAGCAGTTCTTC
CASRLGQEIYNEQFF
>-|14|TRBJ1-3|TRBV19|-
TGTGCCAGTAGTAGGCAAATCTCTGGAAACACCATATATTTT
CASSRQISGNTIYF
>-|11|TRBJ2-3|TRBV28|TRBD2
TGTGCCAGCCAAGCGGGGGATACGCAGTATTTT
CASQAGDTQYF
>many|14|TRBJ2-1|TRBV7-2|TRBD1
TGTGCCAGCAGCCGGGACAGGCGGAACAATGAGCAGTTCTTC
CASSRDRRNNEQFF
>-|13|TRBJ1-5|TRBV6-5|-
TGTGCCAGCAGGAAGGGGAGCAATCAGCCCCAGCATTTT
CASRKGSNQPQHF
>-|16|TRBJ1-1|TRBV11-2|-
TGTGCCAGCAGCAGGTGGCGGGGGGCGCCGAACACTGAAGCTTTCTTT
CASSRWRGAPNTEAFF
>-|15|TRBJ2-2|TRBV28|TRBD2
TGTGCCAGCACTTTAGCGGGGGGGTTTGCCGGGGAGCTGTTTTTT
CASTLAGGFAGELFF
>once|15|TRBJ1-1|TRBV12-5|TRBD1
TGTGCTAGTGGTTTGGCAACAGGGGAAGGAACTGAAGCTTTCTTT
CASGLATGEGTEAFF
>-|16|TRBJ1-2|TRBV19|TRBD1
TGTGCCTCCTCCACTGGGGGACAGGCGCTTAACTATGGCTACACCTTC
CASSTGGQALNYGYTF
>few|22|TRBJ1-3|TRBV9|TRBD1
TGTGCCAGCAGTCCCTCATTATGGCTCGGACAGGGCCCTATATTCTCTGGAAACACCATATATTTT
CASSPSLWLGQGPIFSGNTIYF
>-|14|TRBJ1-2|TRBV16|TRBD1
TGTGCCAGCAGCCAGGACAGGGGCAACTATGGCTACACCTTC
CASSQDRGNYGYTF
>-|16|TRBJ1-1|TRBV5-5|TRBD1
TGTGCCAGCAGCTTGGTGGCAGGGGGAATGAACACTGAAGCTTTCTTT
CASSLVAGGMNTEAFF
>-|13|TRBJ1-1|TRBV28|-
TGTGCCAGCAGTCCCAGGGTGAACACTGAAGCTTTCTTT
CASSPRVNTEAFF
>-|12|TRBJ1-5|TRBV24-1|TRBD1
TGTGCCACCAGTGGGGACAGTCCGCCCCAGCATTTT
CATSGDSPPQHF
>-|14|TRBJ1-6|TRBV27|TRBD1
TGTGCCAGCAGCAGACAGGGGAGGCATTCACCCCTCCACTTT
CASSRQGRHSPLHF
>-|14|TRBJ1-1|TRBV7-9|-
TGTGCCAGCAGCTTAGAAGTAGCGGACACTGAAGCTTTCTTT
CASSLEVADTEAFF
>-|15|TRBJ1-3|TRBV27|-
TGTGCCAGCAGTTCCCCCCGGCAGGGTATGAACACCATATATTTT
CASSSPRQGMNTIYF
>-|14|TRBJ1-1|TRBV6-1|-
TGTGCCAGCAGTGAAGGGGGGGGGCTTACTGAAGCTTTCTTT
CASSEGGGLTEAFF
>once|14|TRBJ2-7|TRBV18|TRBD1
TGTGCCAGCTCCCCCGGGACAGGGAGCCTCGAGCAGTACTTC
CASSPGTGSLEQYF
>-|14|TRBJ1-1|TRBV30|-
TGTGCCTGGAGCGTTACAGGGTTTGGCACTGAAGCTTTCTTT
CAWSVTGFGTEAFF
>-|14|TRBJ1-6|TRBV30|TRBD1
TGTGCCTGGACCAAGACAGGGGGTATTTCACCCCTCCACTTT
CAWTKTGGISPLHF
>-|13|TRBJ1-5|TRBV2|-
TGTGCCAGCAGTGGCCAGATCAATCAGCCCCAGCATTTT
CASSGQINQPQHF
>-|13|TRBJ1-2|TRBV4-2|-
TGTGCCAGCAGCCAAGGGCAGCGCTATGGCTACACCTTC
CASSQGQRYGYTF
>-|20|TRBJ1-1|TRBV3-1/TRBV3-2|TRBD1
TGTGCCAGCAGCCAAGAGGGTTGGACAGGGGGCAAGATACGGAACACTGAAGCTTTCTTT
CASSQEGWTGGKIRNTEAFF
>-|19|TRBJ2-1|TRBV30|TRBD2
TGTGCCTGGAGTGTAGTTGAGCGGGGGGCTCCCCTCTCCTACAATGAGCAGTTCTTC
CAWSVVERGAPLSYNEQFF
>-|16|TRBJ2-7|TRBV18|-
TGTGCCAGCTCACCCCCCCCTGGACAGCTCTGGAACGAGCAGTACTTC
CASSPPPGQLWNEQYF
>-|17|TRBJ1-3|TRBV18|TRBD1
TGTGCCAGCTCACCACTGGGGACAGGGGGCTCTGGAAACACCATATATTTT
CASSPLGTGGSGNTIYF
>-|13|TRBJ1-2|TRBV15|-
TGTGCCACCAGCAGAGATTCCCGGGGTGGCTACACCTTC
CATSRDSRGGYTF
>-|14|TRBJ2-1|TRBV19|-
TGTGCCAGTAGTCCTCCTAGGTGGGGCGATGAGCAGTTCTTC
CASSPPRWGDEQFF
>-|15|TRBJ2-2|TRBV24-1|-
TGTGCCACCAGTGACCCAGGGTTGAACACCGGGGAGCTGTTTTTT
CATSDPGLNTGELFF
>-|16|TRBJ1-3|TRBV3-1/TRBV3-2|-
TGTGCCAGCAGCCAATCTTCAATGGGACAAGGAAACACCATATATTTT
CASSQSSMGQGNTIYF
>-|16|TRBJ1-4|TRBV30|TRBD1
TGTGCCTGGAGTCCCAAAAGGGGGACAGGGGAAGAAAAACTGTTTTTT
CAWSPKRGTGEEKLFF
>-|14|TRBJ1-1|TRBV13|-
TGTGCCAGCAGCCCACAGGGAAAGGGCACTGAAGCTTTCTTT
CASSPQGKGTEAFF
>-|16|TRBJ1-1|TRBV18|-
TGTGCCAGCTCACCCAAGGAGGGGGGAGGGAGCACTGAAGCTTTCTTT
CASSPKEGGGSTEAFF
>once|17|TRBJ2-2|TRBV9|-
TGTGCCAGCTCTGATTCGGGGGGCGACGGAAACACCGGGGAGCTGTTTTTT
CASSDSGGDGNTGELFF
>-|11|TRBJ2-1|TRBV29-1|-
TGCAGCGTTGAAGTGCTTAGAGAGCAGTTCTTC
CSVEVLREQFF
>-|15|TRBJ2-7|TRBV2|TRBD1
TGTGCCAGCAGACGGACAGGCGTCCTCCTCTACGAGCAGTACTTC
CASRRTGVLLYEQYF
>-|12|TRBJ2-5|TRBV14|-
TGTGCCAGCAGCCATCCACAAGAGACCCAGTACTTC
CASSHPQETQYF
>once|17|TRBJ1-1|TRBV9|TRBD1
TGTGCCAGCAGCGCGCGTCCCGGGACAGGGGCGAACACTGAAGCTTTCTTT
CASSARPGTGANTEAFF
>-|14|TRBJ1-2|TRBV18|-
TGTGCCAGCTCACCAAGGACAGACAACTATGGCTACACCTTC
CASSPRTDNYGYTF
>-|13|TRBJ1-5|TRBV11-2|-
TGTGCCAGCAGCTTCGGTGATAATCAGCCCCAGCATTTT
CASSFGDNQPQHF
>-|13|TRBJ2-7|TRBV7-6|-
TGTGCCAGCAGCCCCCGAGGAGGGTGGGAGCAGTACTTC
CASSPRGGWEQYF
>-|17|TRBJ1-4|TRBV18|-
TGTGCCAGCTCACCACCTCAGGGAGGGAAAACTAATGAAAAACTGTTTTTT
CASSPPQGGKTNEKLFF
>-|16|TRBJ1-6|TRBV5-1|-
TGCGCCAGCAGCCCGACGGGGGGGCGCGGTAATTCACCCCTCCACTTT
CASSPTGGRGNSPLHF
>-|17|TRBJ2-4|TRBV18|-
TGTGCCAGCTCACCAGTCTTCACAGGGCAATCGTTTAACATTCAGTACTTC
CASSPVFTGQSFNIQYF
>few|14|TRBJ2-7|TRBV6-5|TRBD1
TGTGCCAGCAGGACCGGGACAGGGGGTCACGAGCAGTACTTC
CASRTGTGGHEQYF
>-|15|TRBJ1-6|TRBV5-1|-
TGCGCCAGCAGCCTGGACAGATCTAAGAATTCACCCCTCCACTTT
CASSLDRSKNSPLHF
>once|19|TRBJ2-6|TRBV3-1/TRBV3-2|-
TGTGCCAGCAGCCACCCCCTATCAGGGTACGGATCTGGGGCCAACGTCCTGACTTTC
CASSHPLSGYGSGANVLTF